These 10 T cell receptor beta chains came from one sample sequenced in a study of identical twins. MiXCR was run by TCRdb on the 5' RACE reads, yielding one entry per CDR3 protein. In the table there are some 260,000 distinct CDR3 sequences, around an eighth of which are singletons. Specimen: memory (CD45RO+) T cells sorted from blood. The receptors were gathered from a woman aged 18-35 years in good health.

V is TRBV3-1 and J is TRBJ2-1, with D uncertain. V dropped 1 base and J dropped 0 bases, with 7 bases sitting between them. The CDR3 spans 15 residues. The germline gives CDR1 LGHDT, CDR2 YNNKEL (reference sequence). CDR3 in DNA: TGTGCCAGCAGCCAAGTCGGAAGCTCCTACAATGAGCAGTTCTTC. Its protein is CASSQVGSSYNEQFF.

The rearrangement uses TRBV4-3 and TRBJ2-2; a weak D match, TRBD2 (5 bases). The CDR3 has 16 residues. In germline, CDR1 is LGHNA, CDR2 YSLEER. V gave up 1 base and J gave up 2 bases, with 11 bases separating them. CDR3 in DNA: TGCGCCAGCAGCCAAGGGGTCAGACTAAACACCGGGGAGCTGTTTTTT. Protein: CASSQGVRLNTGELFF.

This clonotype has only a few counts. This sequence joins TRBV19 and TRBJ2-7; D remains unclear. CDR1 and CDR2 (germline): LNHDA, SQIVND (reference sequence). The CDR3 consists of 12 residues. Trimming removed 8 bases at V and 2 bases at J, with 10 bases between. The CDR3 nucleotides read TGTGCCAGTGGTAAACCACCCTACGAGCAGTACTTC. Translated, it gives CASGKPPYEQYF.

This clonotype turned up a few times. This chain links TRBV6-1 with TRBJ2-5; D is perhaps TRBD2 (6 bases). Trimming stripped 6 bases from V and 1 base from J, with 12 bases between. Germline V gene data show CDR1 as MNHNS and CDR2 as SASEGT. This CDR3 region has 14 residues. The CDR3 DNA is TGTGCCAGCAGCTCTAGCGTACGCCAAGAGACCCAGTACTTC. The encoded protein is CASSSSVRQETQYF.

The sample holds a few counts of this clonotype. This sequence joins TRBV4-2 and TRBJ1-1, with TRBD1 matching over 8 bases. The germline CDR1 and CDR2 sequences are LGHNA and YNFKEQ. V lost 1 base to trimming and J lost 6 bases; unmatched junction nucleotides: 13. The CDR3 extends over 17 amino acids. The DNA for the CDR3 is TGTGCCAGCAGCCAAGCTTCGACAGGGGAGGGTTGGGCTGAAGCTTTCTTT. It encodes CASSQASTGEGWAEAFF.

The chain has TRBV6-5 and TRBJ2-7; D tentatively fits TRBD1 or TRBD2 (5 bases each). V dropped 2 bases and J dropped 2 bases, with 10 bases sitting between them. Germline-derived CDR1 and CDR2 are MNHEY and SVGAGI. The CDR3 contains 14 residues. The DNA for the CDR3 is TGTGCCAGCAGTTACGACGGGACGACCTACGAGCAGTACTTC. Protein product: CASSYDGTTYEQYF.

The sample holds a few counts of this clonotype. The CDR3 region is CASSYRDRVWNEQYF. In DNA form, the CDR3 reads TGTGCCAGCAGCTACCGGGACAGGGTATGGAACGAGCAGTACTTC. The V call is TRBV21-1, the J call TRBJ2-7; the table's D call, TRBD1, was not checked against the DNA. TRBV21-1 is a pseudogene segment. The CDR3 is 15 residues long.

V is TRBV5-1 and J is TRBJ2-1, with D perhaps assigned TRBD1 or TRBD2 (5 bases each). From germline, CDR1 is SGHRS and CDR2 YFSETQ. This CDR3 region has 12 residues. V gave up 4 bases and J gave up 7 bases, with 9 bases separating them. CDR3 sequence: CASSNEGNEQFF. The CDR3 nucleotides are TGCGCCAGCAGCAACGAGGGGAATGAGCAGTTCTTC. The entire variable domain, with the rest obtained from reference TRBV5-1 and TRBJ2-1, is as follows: KAGVTQTPRYLIKTRGQQVTLSCSPISGHRSVSWYQQTPGQGLQFLFEYFSETQRNKGNFPGRFSGRQFSNSRSEMNVSTLELGDSALYLCASSNEGNEQFFGPGTRLTVL.

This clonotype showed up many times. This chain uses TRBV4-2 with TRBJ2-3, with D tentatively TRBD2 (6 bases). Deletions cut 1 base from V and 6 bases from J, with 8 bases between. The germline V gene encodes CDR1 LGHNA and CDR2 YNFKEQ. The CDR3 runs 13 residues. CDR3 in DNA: TGTGCCAGCAGCCAAGGGGGGGTTGATACGCAGTATTTT. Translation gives CASSQGGVDTQYF.

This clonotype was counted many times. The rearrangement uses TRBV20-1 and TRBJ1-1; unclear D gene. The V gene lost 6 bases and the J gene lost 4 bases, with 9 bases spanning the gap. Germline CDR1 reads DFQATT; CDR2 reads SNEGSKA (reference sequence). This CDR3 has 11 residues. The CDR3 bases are TGCAGTGCGAGACTGATCACTGAAGCTTTCTTT. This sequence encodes CSARLITEAFF.